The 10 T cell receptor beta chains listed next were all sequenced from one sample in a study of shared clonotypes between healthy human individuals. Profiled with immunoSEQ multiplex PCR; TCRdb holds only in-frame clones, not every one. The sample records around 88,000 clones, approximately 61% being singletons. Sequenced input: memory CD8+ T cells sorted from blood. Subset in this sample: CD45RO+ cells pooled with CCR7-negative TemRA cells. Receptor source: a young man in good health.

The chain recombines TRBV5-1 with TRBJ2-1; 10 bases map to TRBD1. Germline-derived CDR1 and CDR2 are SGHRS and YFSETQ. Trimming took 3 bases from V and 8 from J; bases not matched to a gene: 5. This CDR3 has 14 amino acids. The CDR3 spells CASSWDGTGDEQFF. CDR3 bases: TGCGCCAGCAGCTGGGATGGGACAGGGGATGAGCAGTTCTTC.

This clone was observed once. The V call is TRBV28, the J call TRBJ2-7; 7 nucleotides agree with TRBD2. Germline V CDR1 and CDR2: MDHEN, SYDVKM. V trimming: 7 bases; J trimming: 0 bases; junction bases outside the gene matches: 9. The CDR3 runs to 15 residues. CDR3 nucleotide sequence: TGTGCCAGCACCCCGACTAGCCGAAGCTCCTACGAGCAGTACTTC. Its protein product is CASTPTSRSSYEQYF.

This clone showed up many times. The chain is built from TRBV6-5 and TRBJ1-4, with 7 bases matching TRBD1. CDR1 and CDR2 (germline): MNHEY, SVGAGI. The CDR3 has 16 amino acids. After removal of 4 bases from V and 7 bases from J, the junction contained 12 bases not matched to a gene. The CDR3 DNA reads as TGTGCCAGCAGTTCAGAGAACAGGGGAGTGGGTGAAAAACTGTTTTTT. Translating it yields CASSSENRGVGEKLFF.

CDR3 amino acids: CASKDMYSNNRANVLTF. The CDR3 DNA is TGTGCCAGCAAGGACATGTACTCAAACAATCGGGCCAACGTCCTGACTTTC. The chain combines TRBV9 with TRBJ2-6; tentatively, D is TRBD1 (5 bases). Trimming took 6 bases from V and 5 from J, leaving 21 bases between them. This CDR3 has 17 residues. Germline V gene data show CDR1 as SGDLS and CDR2 as YYNGEE.

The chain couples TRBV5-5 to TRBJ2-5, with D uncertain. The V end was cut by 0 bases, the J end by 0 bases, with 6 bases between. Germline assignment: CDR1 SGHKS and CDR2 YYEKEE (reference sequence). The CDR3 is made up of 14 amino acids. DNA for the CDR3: TGTGCCAGCAGCTTGGTCGGAAACCAAGAGACCCAGTACTTC. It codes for CASSLVGNQETQYF.

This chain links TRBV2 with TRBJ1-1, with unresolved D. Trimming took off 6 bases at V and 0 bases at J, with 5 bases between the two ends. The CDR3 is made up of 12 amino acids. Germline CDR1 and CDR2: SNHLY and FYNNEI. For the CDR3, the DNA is TGTGCCAGCAGGAGGGTGAACACTGAAGCTTTCTTT. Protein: CASRRVNTEAFF. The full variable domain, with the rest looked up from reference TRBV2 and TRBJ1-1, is EPEVTQTPSHQVTQMGQEVILRCVPISNHLYFYWYRQILGQKVEFLVSFYNNEISEKSEIFDDQFSVERPDGSNFTLKIRSTKLEDSAMYFCASRRVNTEAFFGQGTRLTVV.

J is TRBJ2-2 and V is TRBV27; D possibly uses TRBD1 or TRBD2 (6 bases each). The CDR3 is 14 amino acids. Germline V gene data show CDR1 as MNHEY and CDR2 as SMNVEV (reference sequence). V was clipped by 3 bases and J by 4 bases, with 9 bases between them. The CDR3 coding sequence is TGTGCCAGCAGTTTCTCGGGGGCCACCGGGGAGCTGTTTTTT. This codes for CASSFSGATGELFF.

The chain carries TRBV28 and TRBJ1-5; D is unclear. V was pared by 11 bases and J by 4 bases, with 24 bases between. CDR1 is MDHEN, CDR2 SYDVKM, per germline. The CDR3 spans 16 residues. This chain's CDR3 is CAARSAVLPKNQPQHF. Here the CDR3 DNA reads TGTGCCGCCAGGTCGGCAGTTTTGCCAAAGAATCAGCCCCAGCATTTT.

For the CDR3, the DNA is TGTGCCAGCAGCTTGAAGGGCGGGAGGAACACCGGGGAGCTGTTTTTT. Encoded protein: CASSLKGGRNTGELFF. The V call is TRBV5-5, the J call TRBJ2-2; 7 bases line up with TRBD2. This CDR3 region has 16 residues. V trimming: 1 base; J trimming: 1 base; junction bases outside the gene matches: 4. CDR1 is SGHKS, CDR2 YYEKEE, per germline (reference sequence).

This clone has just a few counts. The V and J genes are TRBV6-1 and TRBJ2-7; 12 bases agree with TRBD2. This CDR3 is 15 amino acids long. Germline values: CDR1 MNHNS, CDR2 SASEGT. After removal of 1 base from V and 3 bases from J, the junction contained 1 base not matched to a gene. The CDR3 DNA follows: TGTGCCAGCAGTGAAGGACTAGCGGGGGACTACGAGCAGTACTTC. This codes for CASSEGLAGDYEQYF.